One TCR beta chain is described in this entry. Its matching antigen is unknown. Using immunoSEQ multiplex PCR, the repertoire was profiled, and TCRdb retains in-frame clones only, with some absent. The profile shows about 46,000 clones, around 81% of them singletons. Germline CDR1 is SGHNT and CDR2 is YYREEE (reference sequence). This CDR3 spans 16 amino acids. With 0 bases removed from V and 0 bases from J, the gap between germline ends came to 10 bases. The sample belongs to a study of T cells in localized non-small cell lung cancer. Points from the study as a whole: Prolonged overall survival went with higher T cell density in the blood.

The receptor comes from a man between 40 and 69 years old with stage III lung adenocarcinoma. The input for sequencing was peripheral blood mononuclear cells, taken before any cancer treatment. This chain links TRBV5-4 with TRBJ1-3, with D possibly matching TRBD1 (5 bases). The CDR3: CASSLDGGISGNTIYF. The CDR3, as DNA: TGTGCCAGCAGCTTGGATGGGGGGATCTCTGGAAACACCATATATTTT.